The next 31 T cell receptor beta chains were all read from a single sample in a study of T-cell memory formation after mild COVID-19. From the 5' RACE reads, TCRdb called clonotypes with MiXCR, one entry per CDR3 protein. This sample has about 240,000 distinct CDR3 sequences, with roughly 10% found just once. Specimen: PBMCs or a T cell subset sorted from them (not recorded which). The source of these receptors is a man in his late teens or twenties who had mild COVID-19 (a few samples of this study predate the infection). Cell type and time point are not known.

There are many counts of this clonotype. CDR3 protein: CASSLLRDQPQHF. In DNA form, the CDR3 reads TGTGCCAGCAGCTTACTCAGGGATCAGCCCCAGCATTTT. The rearrangement joins TRBV7-2 to TRBJ1-5; tentative D call: TRBD1 (5 bases). The CDR3 is 13 amino acids. Per germline, CDR1 SGHTA and CDR2 FQGNSA. Trimming pared 2 bases from V and 5 bases from J, leaving 7 bases between. Variable domain in full (rest from reference TRBV7-2 and TRBJ1-5): GAGVSQSPSNKVTEKGKDVELRCDPISGHTALYWYRQSLGQGLEFLIYFQGNSAPDKSGLPSDRFSAERTGGSVSTLTIQRTQQEDSAVYLCASSLLRDQPQHFGDGTRLSIL.

This clonotype appeared a few times. The chain joins TRBV5-1 to TRBJ2-7, with D perhaps matching TRBD1 (6 bases). In germline, CDR1 is SGHRS, CDR2 YFSETQ. Trimming cost V 4 bases and J 4 bases, with 18 bases left between them. The CDR3 spans 15 residues. CDR3 nucleotide sequence: TGCGCCAGCAGCCTCGGGACACGGAGTTCGTACGAGCAGTACTTC. This encodes CASSLGTRSSYEQYF.

A few counts support this clonotype. The rearrangement joins TRBV9 to TRBJ2-3; D possibly corresponds to TRBD1 (5 bases). Germline V lookup: CDR1 SGDLS, CDR2 YYNGEE. The CDR3 spans 16 residues. Trimming took off 4 bases at V and 1 base at J, with 16 bases between the two ends. CDR3 sequence (DNA): TGTGCCAGCAGCCCCCGGATGGTAGGGGGCACAGATACGCAGTATTTT. The encoded protein is CASSPRMVGGTDTQYF. Combining the CDR3 with reference TRBV9 and TRBJ2-3 gives the whole variable domain DSGVTQTPKHLITATGQRVTLRCSPRSGDLSVYWYQQSLDQGLQFLIQYYNGEERAKGNILERFSAQQFPDLHSELNLSSLELGDSALYFCASSPRMVGGTDTQYFGPGTRLTVL.

The V gene is TRBV7-3, the J gene TRBJ2-3; perhaps D is TRBD1 or TRBD2 (6 bases each). The V gene lost 5 bases and the J gene lost 4 bases, with 13 bases spanning the gap. Germline V lookup: CDR1 SGHTA, CDR2 FQGTGA. This CDR3 has 14 residues. The CDR3 loop reads CASSRGLAPDTQYF. For the CDR3, the DNA is TGTGCCAGCAGCCGGGGGCTAGCCCCAGATACGCAGTATTTT.

V usage is TRBV4-1 and J usage is TRBJ2-1; TRBD2 aligns across 8 bases. This CDR3 region has 16 residues. J gave up 4 bases and V 0 bases, and 5 bases lay outside the gene matches. Germline CDR1 and CDR2: MGHRA and YSYEKL. The CDR3 here is CASSQDWSGGYNEQFF. Here the CDR3 DNA reads TGCGCCAGCAGCCAAGATTGGAGCGGGGGTTACAATGAGCAGTTCTTC.

This clonotype was seen once. The chain combines TRBV6-5 with TRBJ1-6; possible D gene TRBD1, 6 bases. Germline CDR1 is MNHEY and CDR2 is SVGAGI. The CDR3 loop spans 12 amino acids. The V end lost 6 bases, the J end lost 11 bases, and 11 bases lay between the germline ends. The CDR3, as DNA: TGTGCCAGCAGCACACAGGGAACACCCCTCCACTTT. Protein product: CASSTQGTPLHF.

The chain is built from TRBV5-1 and TRBJ2-3, with 11 nucleotides matching TRBD2. V gave up 7 bases and J gave up 1 base; unmatched junction bases: 2. CDR3 length equals 14 residues. Per germline, CDR1 SGHRS and CDR2 YFSETQ. The CDR3 spells CASATSGGTDTQYF. The CDR3 DNA reads as TGCGCCAGCGCGACTAGCGGGGGCACAGATACGCAGTATTTT.

The V call is TRBV29-1, the J call TRBJ1-4, with 9 bases aligning to TRBD1. The germline gives CDR1 SQVTM, CDR2 ANQGSEA. After removal of 4 bases from V and 6 bases from J, the junction contained 6 bases not matched to a gene. This CDR3 is 14 amino acids long. CDR3: CSVGTGQGDEKLFF. For the CDR3, the DNA is TGCAGCGTTGGGACGGGACAGGGCGATGAAAAACTGTTTTTT.

V is TRBV20-1 and J is TRBJ2-3; D perhaps matches TRBD1 (6 bases). This CDR3 has 15 amino acids. Germline assignment: CDR1 DFQATT and CDR2 SNEGSKA (reference sequence). The V end lost 2 bases, the J end lost 1 base, and 13 bases lay between the germline ends. CDR3 loop: CSARSPGVGTDTQYF. The CDR3 bases are TGCAGTGCTAGATCTCCAGGGGTAGGCACAGATACGCAGTATTTT.

This clonotype was detected only a few times. The rearrangement joins TRBV6-5 to TRBJ1-1, with D hard to call. The V gene's germline CDR1 is MNHEY and CDR2 SVGAGI. This CDR3 comprises 16 residues. V dropped 7 bases and J dropped 1 base, with 19 bases sitting between them. The CDR3 bases are TGTGCCAGCATCCCCGGAGGACGGCATAAGAACACTGAAGCTTTCTTT. This translates into CASIPGGRHKNTEAFF.

This chain links TRBV6-5 with TRBJ2-1; D tentatively reads TRBD1 or TRBD2 (6 bases each). The length of the CDR3 is 14 residues. V shed 3 bases and J shed 6 bases, with 12 bases lying between them. CDR1 is MNHEY and CDR2 is SVGAGI in the germline V gene. The CDR3 nucleotides are TGTGCCAGCAGTTATGAGGGGGGCCGCAATGAGCAGTTCTTC. Translating it yields CASSYEGGRNEQFF.

The gene calls are TRBV7-6 and TRBJ1-1; D gene unclear. Germline CDR1 is SGHVS and CDR2 is FNYEAQ. Between the trimmed V and J ends, which lost 1 base and 1 base, there was a span of 7 bases. The CDR3 is made up of 14 amino acids. The CDR3 sequence: CASSLGMGNTEAFF. CDR3 DNA: TGTGCCAGCAGCTTAGGAATGGGGAACACTGAAGCTTTCTTT.

The table lists this clonotype with a few counts. The chain joins TRBV6-5 to TRBJ2-3; 10 bases align to TRBD2. The germline gives CDR1 MNHEY, CDR2 SVGAGI. Trimming removed 7 bases from V and 5 bases from J; junction bases left unmatched: 9. The CDR3 runs 15 residues. This CDR3 reads CASIPSGGVRDTQYF. Here the CDR3 DNA reads TGTGCCAGCATCCCGAGCGGGGGGGTTCGAGATACGCAGTATTTT.

Points on this clonotype: Just one base apart from a much larger clone, this may be a read error. The rearrangement links TRBV7-9 to TRBJ2-5; D gene unclear. The CDR3 runs 12 residues. Germline V CDR1 and CDR2: SEHNR, FQNEAQ (reference sequence). Trimming pared 0 bases from V and 4 bases from J, leaving 3 bases between. The CDR3 coding sequence is TGTGCCAGCAGCTTAGCGGCAGAGACCCAGTACTTC. It is translated as CASSLAAETQYF.

This clonotype was picked up a small number of times. This chain uses TRBV7-2 with TRBJ2-3; 7 nucleotides align to TRBD2. Trimming at V came to 8 bases and at J to 2 bases, leaving 7 bases not matched to a gene. The CDR3 spans 14 residues. CDR1 and CDR2 from the germline V gene are SGHTA and FQGNSA. The CDR3 region has the DNA TGTGCCAGCTCCCAGAGCGGGGCCACAGATACGCAGTATTTT. The encoded protein is CASSQSGATDTQYF.

This chain links TRBV12-3 or TRBV12-4 with TRBJ2-5; D ambiguous. Trimming shortened V by 4 bases and J by 4 bases, and 13 bases separated the two germline ends. The CDR3 runs to 14 residues. The CDR3, as DNA: TGTGCCAGCAGTTGGCGCGATCGACGAGAGACCCAGTACTTC. Encoded protein: CASSWRDRRETQYF.

The rearrangement links TRBV5-1 to TRBJ1-6; the D is unclear. Germline V gene lookup returns CDR1 SGHRS and CDR2 YFSETQ. Deletions cut 4 bases from V and 6 bases from J, with 20 bases between. The CDR3 is 17 residues long. CDR3 coding DNA: TGCGCCAGCAGCATCCCCACCTCACGGGGAGCTAATTCACCCCTCCACTTT. As protein: CASSIPTSRGANSPLHF.

This clonotype appeared many times. V is TRBV5-6 and J is TRBJ2-3; 10 bases are shared with TRBD1. Germline V lookup: CDR1 SGHDT, CDR2 YYEEEE. This CDR3 spans 16 amino acids. V shed 7 bases, J shed 2 bases, and the junction held 10 bases outside the gene matches. CDR3 coding DNA: TGTGCCAGCGACAAGACAGGGGGCGTACTCACAGATACGCAGTATTTT. Encoded protein: CASDKTGGVLTDTQYF. Variable domain in full (rest from reference TRBV5-6 and TRBJ2-3): DAGVTQSPTHLIKTRGQQVTLRCSPKSGHDTVSWYQQALGQGPQFIFQYYEEEERQRGNFPDRFSGHQFPNYSSELNVNALLLGDSALYLCASDKTGGVLTDTQYFGPGTRLTVL.

This clonotype was detected many times. The V call is TRBV19, the J call TRBJ2-5; 7 nucleotides agree with TRBD2. With 7 bases clipped from V and 5 bases from J, the junction kept 10 bases outside the gene matches. The CDR3 runs to 14 residues. The V gene's germline CDR1 is LNHDA and CDR2 SQIVND (reference sequence). CDR3 coding DNA: TGTGCCAGTAAGAGGGACTCCGGGAGGGAGACCCAGTACTTC. Translated, it gives CASKRDSGRETQYF.

This clonotype was detected a few times. The V gene is TRBV18, the J gene TRBJ2-7; 11 nucleotides match TRBD1. Germline V gene lookup returns CDR1 KGHSH and CDR2 LQKENI. The V segment lost 3 bases and the J segment 2 bases; nucleotides outside the gene matches: 3. The CDR3 loop spans 15 amino acids. CDR3 in amino acids: CASSPGQGETYEQYF. The DNA for the CDR3 is TGTGCCAGCTCACCGGGACAGGGGGAAACCTACGAGCAGTACTTC.

The J gene is TRBJ2-3, the V gene TRBV7-2, with 8 bases aligning to TRBD2. The CDR3 extends over 12 amino acids. The V gene's germline CDR1 is SGHTA and CDR2 FQGNSA. J lost 8 bases, V lost 4 bases, and 2 bases had no gene match. The CDR3 nucleotides are TGTGCCAGCAGCTCGGCGGGAGGTACGCAGTATTTT. Its translation is CASSSAGGTQYF.

This clonotype was detected only a few times. The rearrangement links TRBV5-1 to TRBJ2-3; the D is unclear. Germline V gives CDR1 SGHRS, CDR2 YFSETQ. V lost 7 bases to trimming and J lost 0 bases, with 9 bases between them. This CDR3 spans 13 amino acids. The CDR3 sequence: CASGEVSTDTQYF. For the CDR3, the DNA is TGCGCCAGCGGAGAAGTAAGCACAGATACGCAGTATTTT.

This clonotype was counted ten times or more. V is TRBV7-2 and J is TRBJ2-1, with 7 nucleotides matching TRBD2. The CDR3 has 13 amino acids. The V and J ends lost 4 bases and 5 bases, in that order; junction bases with no gene match: 2. CDR1 SGHTA and CDR2 FQGNSA come from the germline V gene. DNA for the CDR3: TGTGCCAGCAGCTCGGGACTAAACAATGAGCAGTTCTTC. Its protein is CASSSGLNNEQFF.

This clonotype occurred a few times. CDR3 protein: CASSQPGRGTRQPQHF. The CDR3 DNA reads as TGTGCCAGTAGTCAACCCGGAAGGGGGACAAGACAGCCCCAGCATTTT. The chain links TRBV19 to TRBJ1-5, with D maybe TRBD1 (6 bases). Germline CDR1 LNHDA, CDR2 SQIVND (reference sequence). Trimming cost V 5 bases and J 7 bases, with 21 bases left between them. The CDR3 is 16 amino acids.

This clonotype was seen only a few times. This chain links TRBV29-1 with TRBJ1-5; no clear D gene. Trimming shortened V by 1 base and J by 4 bases, and 8 bases separated the two germline ends. The CDR3 totals 13 residues. Looked up from germline, CDR1 is SQVTM and CDR2 is ANQGSEA. The CDR3 loop is CSVEGGKNQPQHF. The CDR3 DNA reads TGCAGCGTTGAAGGGGGAAAAAATCAGCCCCAGCATTTT.

This clonotype was observed a handful of times. This sequence joins TRBV20-1 and TRBJ2-3; TRBD2 agrees at 8 bases. Trimming removed 1 base from V and 4 bases from J; junction bases left unmatched: 16. This CDR3 has 18 amino acids. CDR1 is DFQATT and CDR2 is SNEGSKA in the germline V gene (reference sequence). The CDR3 region is CSARVTGGVSRPADTQYF. In DNA form, the CDR3 reads TGCAGTGCTAGAGTGACCGGGGGGGTGTCGAGACCGGCAGATACGCAGTATTTT.

This clonotype was seen only a few times. The chain couples TRBV19 to TRBJ2-1; TRBD1 might be the D (5 bases). CDR1 is LNHDA, CDR2 SQIVND, per germline (reference sequence). V was shortened by 4 bases and J by 15 bases, with 16 bases between the two germline ends. The CDR3 is 12 amino acids. The CDR3: CASSNPLGAPFF. The CDR3 coding sequence is TGTGCCAGTAGTAATCCTCTAGGGGCTCCGTTCTTC.

This clonotype came up once. V usage is TRBV27 and J usage is TRBJ1-6; D is unresolved. The germline gives CDR1 MNHEY, CDR2 SMNVEV (reference sequence). This CDR3 is built from 12 residues. V was trimmed by 4 bases and J by 14 bases, leaving 12 bases between them. The CDR3 nucleotides are TGTGCCAGCAGTTCCCAGGACTTAGCCCTCCACTTT. It codes for CASSSQDLALHF.

This clonotype was seen a handful of times. The chain has TRBV7-2 and TRBJ1-1, with unresolved D. Trimming removed 2 bases at V and 3 bases at J, with 7 bases between. This CDR3 is built from 13 residues. The V gene's germline CDR1 is SGHTA and CDR2 FQGNSA. The DNA for the CDR3 is TGTGCCAGCAGCTTAAACTTTGACACTGAAGCTTTCTTT. Translation gives CASSLNFDTEAFF.

This clonotype was picked up a small number of times. The rearrangement links TRBV19 to TRBJ1-1; D unresolved. V was trimmed by 7 bases and J by 0 bases, leaving 9 bases between them. CDR3 length: 13 residues. The germline CDR1 and CDR2 sequences are LNHDA and SQIVND (reference sequence). Here the CDR3 DNA reads TGTGCCAGTACCCCGCAAGTGAACACTGAAGCTTTCTTT. The encoded protein is CASTPQVNTEAFF.

This clonotype was seen many times. The V call is TRBV6-1, the J call TRBJ1-1; TRBD1 aligns across 7 bases. CDR3 size: 16 residues. The trim removed 1 base at V and 4 bases at J, leaving 9 bases unmatched. CDR1 MNHNS and CDR2 SASEGT come from the germline V gene. Written as DNA, the CDR3 is TGTGCCAGCAGTGAAGAGGGAGGGGGCGCAGTCACTGAAGCTTTCTTT. Translated: CASSEEGGGAVTEAFF.